A selection of T cell receptor beta chains follows, all from one sample in a study of shared clonotypes between healthy human individuals. TCRdb's table, derived via immunoSEQ multiplex PCR, lists solely in-frame clones and lacks some. The sample holds fewer than 3 million clones, around 92% seen once. The sequenced sample consisted of naive CD4+ T cells from PBMCs. These receptors were taken from a man between 18 and 35 years old in good health. Some clones in this sample may be carry-over from other donors' samples. CDR3s include the opening cysteine and the closing phenylalanine or tryptophan. A D gene is named only where the DNA matches it firmly. The size entry is marked missing in some rows and otherwise reads once, few, many or a size class.

D: .
size: .
V: TRBV19
J: TRBJ2-2
DNA: TGTGCCAGTAGTAAACTAGTTACCGGGGAGCTGTTTTTT
CDR3: CASSKLVTGELFF

D: .
size: .
V: TRBV7-2
J: TRBJ2-5
DNA: TGTGCCAGCAGCTTAGGTCGGACGGCGGGTCAAGAGACCCAGTACTTC
CDR3: CASSLGRTAGQETQYF

D: TRBD2
size: .
V: TRBV11-2
J: TRBJ2-3
DNA: TGTGCCAGCAGCGGGTTGTCCGGGAGGAGCACAGATACGCAGTATTTT
CDR3: CASSGLSGRSTDTQYF

D: TRBD1
size: .
V: TRBV11-2
J: TRBJ1-3
DNA: TGTGCCAGCAGCCACCGACAGGGGATCTCTGGAAACACCATATATTTT
CDR3: CASSHRQGISGNTIYF

D: .
size: .
V: TRBV6-6
J: TRBJ1-2
DNA: TGTGCCAGCAGTTCCTCGACGGTCTATGGCTACACCTTC
CDR3: CASSSSTVYGYTF

D: .
size: .
V: TRBV7-9
J: TRBJ2-2
DNA: TGTGCCAGCAGCTTAGATGTGTACACCGGGGAGCTGTTTTTT
CDR3: CASSLDVYTGELFF

D: TRBD2
size: .
V: TRBV28
J: TRBJ2-5
DNA: TGTGCCAGCAGCTTCCCTCTAGCGGGAGGTATCGAGACCCAGTACTTC
CDR3: CASSFPLAGGIETQYF

D: TRBD1
size: .
V: TRBV10-3
J: TRBJ1-1
DNA: TGTGCCATCAGTGTCGGACAGGCCGACACTGAAGCTTTCTTT
CDR3: CAISVGQADTEAFF

D: TRBD2
size: .
V: TRBV11-3
J: TRBJ2-3
DNA: TGTGCCAGCAGCTTCGGCCTTAGCGGGAGCGTGGATACGCAGTATTTT
CDR3: CASSFGLSGSVDTQYF

D: .
size: .
V: TRBV9
J: TRBJ2-3
DNA: TGTGCCGGATCTCCACAGGCTAGCACAGATACGCAGTATTTT
CDR3: CAGSPQASTDTQYF

D: TRBD1
size: .
V: TRBV5-4
J: TRBJ1-1
DNA: TGTGCCAGCAGCCCGACAGGGGTTGGTAACACTGAAGCTTTCTTT
CDR3: CASSPTGVGNTEAFF

D: .
size: .
V: TRBV2
J: TRBJ1-5
DNA: TGTGCCAGCAGTGGTGGTAATCAGCCCCAGCATTTT
CDR3: CASSGGNQPQHF

D: .
size: .
V: TRBV4-2
J: TRBJ2-1
DNA: TGTGCCAGCAGCCAAGAATGGGCTAGCGTAAACAATGAGCAGTTCTTC
CDR3: CASSQEWASVNNEQFF

D: .
size: .
V: TRBV28
J: TRBJ1-2
DNA: TGTGCCAGCACCGGACAGAATAACTATGGCTACACCTTC
CDR3: CASTGQNNYGYTF

D: .
size: .
V: TRBV28
J: TRBJ2-7
DNA: TGTGCCAGCAGCCAAGGGGGTGACAGGACCTACGAGCAGTACTTC
CDR3: CASSQGGDRTYEQYF

D: .
size: .
V: TRBV28
J: TRBJ1-2
DNA: TGTGCCAGCAATAATCTAGGTTTTGGCTACACCTTC
CDR3: CASNNLGFGYTF

D: .
size: .
V: TRBV10-3
J: TRBJ2-2
DNA: TGTGCCATCAGTCAGCGGATAGGCCGCGCCGGGGAGCTGTTTTTT
CDR3: CAISQRIGRAGELFF

D: .
size: once
V: TRBV27
J: TRBJ2-7
DNA: TGTGCCAGCAGTTTACGTACCAGCGGCCAAGGCCCCCTACTTTACGAGCAGTACTTC
CDR3: CASSLRTSGQGPLLYEQYF

D: .
size: .
V: TRBV27
J: TRBJ2-7
DNA: TGTGCCAGCAGCCGGGGGAGAGGAGAGACCTACGAGCAGTACTTC
CDR3: CASSRGRGETYEQYF

D: .
size: .
V: TRBV5-4
J: TRBJ2-3
DNA: TGTGCCAGCAGCCCCGATTTTTGGGGGGTCACAGATACGCAGTATTTT
CDR3: CASSPDFWGVTDTQYF

D: TRBD2
size: .
V: TRBV5-1
J: TRBJ2-5
DNA: TGCGCCAGCAGCTTGGGGGCCTCGGGAGGGCAGCACCAAGAGACCCAGTACTTC
CDR3: CASSLGASGGQHQETQYF